The 25 T cell receptor beta chains below all came from one sample that was sequenced in a study of blood T cell repertoires in COVID-19. Here immunoSEQ multiplex PCR was the method, and the copy in TCRdb shows in-frame clones only, minus some. This table has 150,000 or so clones, 91% appearing once. Specimen: peripheral blood. The receptors here all came from a man in his forties or fifties with acute or convalescent COVID-19.

V gene TRBV11-3 combines with J gene TRBJ2-2, with D perhaps TRBD1 (5 bases). V lost 5 bases, J lost 0 bases, and 13 bases lay in between. This CDR3 comprises 16 residues. CDR1 is SGHNT and CDR2 is YENEEA in the germline V gene. CDR3 loop: CASSPGGAANTGELFF. In DNA, the CDR3 is TGTGCCAGCAGCCCAGGTGGGGCAGCGAACACCGGGGAGCTGTTTTTT.

V gene TRBV27 combines with J gene TRBJ2-6, with D perhaps TRBD1 (6 bases). This CDR3 has 15 amino acids. Trimming removed 3 bases from V and 2 bases from J, with 8 bases in between. Germline CDR1 MNHEY, CDR2 SMNVEV (reference sequence). The CDR3 loop is CASSLWGPGANVLTF. The CDR3 DNA sequence: TGTGCCAGCAGTTTGTGGGGGCCTGGGGCCAACGTCCTGACTTTC. Combining the CDR3 with reference TRBV27 and TRBJ2-6 gives the whole variable domain EAQVTQNPRYLITVTGKKLTVTCSQNMNHEYMSWYRQDPGLGLRQIYYSMNVEVTDKGDVPEGYKVSRKEKRNFPLILESPSPNQTSLYFCASSLWGPGANVLTFGAGSRLTVL.

V gene TRBV29-1 combines with J gene TRBJ1-1; D might be TRBD1 (5 bases). The CDR3 runs 12 residues. Trimming cost V 7 bases and J 1 base, with 10 bases left between them. CDR1 SQVTM and CDR2 ANQGSEA come from the germline V gene. CDR3 bases: TGCAGCGGTTTCGACAGGAACACTGAAGCTTTCTTT. The encoded protein is CSGFDRNTEAFF. Looking up the rest from reference TRBV29-1 and TRBJ1-1 gives the full variable domain: SAVISQKPSRDICQRGTSLTIQCQVDSQVTMMFWYRQQPGQSLTLIATANQGSEATYESGFVIDKFPISRPNLTFSTLTVSNMSPEDSSIYLCSGFDRNTEAFFGQGTRLTVV.

This chain connects TRBV28 to TRBJ1-1; weak D call: TRBD1 (6 bases). CDR3 length: 15 amino acids. CDR1 and CDR2 (germline): MDHEN, SYDVKM. With 8 bases removed from V and 3 bases from J, the gap between germline ends came to 19 bases. The CDR3 nucleotides read TGTGCCAGCCGCCCACCCAGGGGATCTTACACTGAAGCTTTCTTT. This encodes CASRPPRGSYTEAFF.

This chain links TRBV6-5 with TRBJ2-7; D is perhaps TRBD1 (6 bases). Trimming left V 4 bases short and J 2 bases short, with 12 bases between. CDR1 and CDR2 (germline): MNHEY, SVGAGI. This CDR3 is 14 amino acids long. Here the CDR3 DNA reads TGTGCCAGCAGTTTGCCCGGGACAACCTACGAGCAGTACTTC. Amino acids: CASSLPGTTYEQYF.

This clone is a singleton in its sample. The chain joins TRBV6-1 to TRBJ2-2; 8 bases fit TRBD2. The CDR3 loop spans 18 amino acids. CDR1 and CDR2 from the germline V gene are MNHNS and SASEGT. V lost 0 bases, J lost 3 bases, and 9 bases stayed unmatched. DNA of the CDR3: TGTGCCAGCAGTGAAGCGGCATATAGCGGGACACACACCGGGGAGCTGTTTTTT. As protein: CASSEAAYSGTHTGELFF.

V and J are TRBV11-1 and TRBJ2-3; 7 bases fit TRBD1. Per germline, CDR1 SGHAT and CDR2 FQDESV (reference sequence). The CDR3 is 14 residues long. Losses at the gene ends were 3 bases for V and 1 base for J; bases not matched to a gene: 1. CDR3 region: CASSFGQGTDTQYF. CDR3 bases: TGTGCCAGCAGCTTCGGACAGGGCACAGATACGCAGTATTTT.

This chain connects TRBV29-1 to TRBJ1-1; 8 bases are a match to TRBD1. Germline V CDR1 and CDR2: SQVTM, ANQGSEA. The V and J ends lost 7 bases and 2 bases, in that order; junction bases with no gene match: 3. The CDR3 consists of 12 residues. CDR3 nucleotides: TGCAGCGGACAGGGGTTCAACACTGAAGCTTTCTTT. Residues: CSGQGFNTEAFF.

This sequence joins TRBV20-1 and TRBJ1-2, with D uncertain. Trimming took 7 bases from V and 1 from J, leaving 7 bases between them. The CDR3 is made up of 11 amino acids. Per germline, CDR1 DFQATT and CDR2 SNEGSKA (reference sequence). The CDR3 sequence: CSGHSNYGYTF. The DNA for the CDR3 is TGCAGTGGTCACAGTAACTATGGCTACACCTTC.

The V gene is TRBV7-2, the J gene TRBJ2-7; possible D gene TRBD2, 6 bases. V lost 2 bases to trimming and J lost 2 bases, with 13 bases between them. This CDR3 is built from 15 residues. Germline V gene data show CDR1 as SGHTA and CDR2 as FQGNSA. The CDR3: CASSLPAGSAYEQYF. CDR3 nucleotide sequence: TGTGCCAGCAGCTTACCCGCGGGAAGCGCCTACGAGCAGTACTTC. Variable domain in full (rest from reference TRBV7-2 and TRBJ2-7): GAGVSQSPSNKVTEKGKDVELRCDPISGHTALYWYRQSLGQGLEFLIYFQGNSAPDKSGLPSDRFSAERTGGSVSTLTIQRTQQEDSAVYLCASSLPAGSAYEQYFGPGTRLTVT.

The chain carries TRBV12-3 or TRBV12-4 and TRBJ2-1; 7 positions match TRBD1. V lost 6 bases to trimming and J lost 4 bases; unmatched junction nucleotides: 3. The CDR3 runs 13 residues. The CDR3 DNA reads as TGTGCCAGCAGGGGGGACAGTTACAATGAGCAGTTCTTC. Amino acid sequence: CASRGDSYNEQFF.

J is TRBJ1-2 and V is TRBV3-1 (or the pseudogene TRBV3-2); the D gene is possibly TRBD1 (6 bases). Germline CDR1 LGHDT, CDR2 YNNKEL (reference sequence). V lost 1 base, J lost 7 bases, and 7 bases lay in between. The CDR3 runs to 12 residues. In DNA form, the CDR3 reads TGTGCCAGCAGCCAAGGGACAGTTGGCTACACCTTC. Translated: CASSQGTVGYTF.

The rearrangement links TRBV3-1 (or the pseudogene TRBV3-2) to TRBJ1-2; TRBD1 is a possible D gene (6 bases). Germline V gene sequence: CDR1 LGHDT, CDR2 YNNKEL (reference sequence). This CDR3 spans 13 amino acids. The ends were cut back, 9 bases at V and 0 bases at J, with 11 bases in the middle. In DNA form, the CDR3 reads TGTGCCAGTAGGGACATTTCTAACTATGGCTACACCTTC. This gives the protein CASRDISNYGYTF.

Only one count was recorded for this clone. The gene calls are TRBV3-1 (or the pseudogene TRBV3-2) and TRBJ2-1; D might be TRBD1 (6 bases). Trimming removed 4 bases from V and 9 bases from J, with 19 bases in between. Per the germline V gene, CDR1 is LGHDT and CDR2 is YNNKEL (reference sequence). The CDR3 has 15 amino acids. CDR3 DNA: TGTGCCAGCAGCCCCCAGGGGAGTGGGGCGAGTGAGCAGTTCTTC. Translating it yields CASSPQGSGASEQFF.

J is TRBJ2-3 and V is TRBV9; TRBD2 might be the D (6 bases). Trimming took off 3 bases at V and 7 bases at J, with 9 bases between the two ends. Germline CDR1 reads SGDLS; CDR2 reads YYNGEE. The CDR3 totals 12 residues. CDR3 residues: CASSGAGNTQYF. In DNA form, the CDR3 reads TGTGCCAGCAGCGGGGCGGGGAATACGCAGTATTTT.

This clone has a handful of counts. This chain links TRBV5-1 with TRBJ2-3, with 9 bases aligning to TRBD2. CDR1 SGHRS and CDR2 YFSETQ come from the germline V gene. The CDR3 has 15 residues. With V trimmed by 0 bases and J by 3 bases, 2 bases remained unmatched. The DNA for the CDR3 is TGCGCCAGCAGCTTGGAGCGGGGGGATACAGATACGCAGTATTTT. Protein sequence: CASSLERGDTDTQYF.

The chain couples TRBV6-2 or TRBV6-3 to TRBJ2-7; TRBD2 aligns across 11 bases. J was trimmed by 3 bases and V by 5 bases; bases with no gene match: 15. Germline values: CDR1 MNHEY, CDR2 SVGEGT. The CDR3 covers 18 residues. For the CDR3, the DNA is TGTGCCAGCAGTCGCTCCTCTACCGGGACTAGCGGTGGCTACGAGCAGTACTTC. As protein: CASSRSSTGTSGGYEQYF.

The chain is built from TRBV7-9 and TRBJ2-2; 11 bases are shared with TRBD1. The trim removed 6 bases at V and 6 bases at J, leaving 6 bases unmatched. Germline values: CDR1 SEHNR, CDR2 FQNEAQ (reference sequence). The CDR3 is 15 residues long. The CDR3 is CASRLGQGAPGELFF. For the CDR3, the DNA is TGTGCCAGCAGACTTGGACAGGGGGCTCCCGGGGAGCTGTTTTTT. Filled out from reference TRBV7-9 and TRBJ2-2, the complete variable domain reads DTGVSQNPRHKITKRGQNVTFRCDPISEHNRLYWYRQTLGQGPEFLTYFQNEAQLEKSRLLSDRFSAERPKGSFSTLEIQRTEQGDSAMYLCASRLGQGAPGELFFGEGSRLTVL.

The rearrangement links TRBV7-6 to TRBJ2-3; 8 nucleotides agree with TRBD2. J gave up 4 bases and V 5 bases, and 8 bases lay outside the gene matches. In germline, CDR1 is SGHVS, CDR2 FNYEAQ. The CDR3 has 15 residues. CDR3 sequence: CASSLWGREADTQYF. The CDR3, as DNA: TGTGCCAGCAGCCTATGGGGGCGGGAGGCAGATACGCAGTATTTT.

V usage is TRBV28 and J usage is TRBJ2-2, with D tentatively TRBD2 (6 bases). The CDR3 runs 16 residues. The germline V gene encodes CDR1 MDHEN and CDR2 SYDVKM. Between the trimmed V and J ends, which lost 3 bases and 1 base, there was a span of 12 bases. DNA of the CDR3: TGTGCCAGCAGTTTGTTCGGGAGAGGGAACACCGGGGAGCTGTTTTTT. Its translation: CASSLFGRGNTGELFF. The variable domain in full, completed from reference TRBV28 and TRBJ2-2, reads DVKVTQSSRYLVKRTGEKVFLECVQDMDHENMFWYRQDPGLGLRLIYFSYDVKMKEKGDIPEGYSVSREKKERFSLILESASTNQTSMYLCASSLFGRGNTGELFFGEGSRLTVL.

The rearrangement joins TRBV28 to TRBJ1-3, with D perhaps TRBD1 (5 bases). The V end lost 7 bases, the J end lost 0 bases, and 10 bases lay between the germline ends. The germline gives CDR1 MDHEN, CDR2 SYDVKM. This CDR3 contains 14 residues. This chain's CDR3 is CASTRGGSGNTIYF. CDR3 DNA: TGTGCCAGCACCCGGGGGGGCTCTGGAAACACCATATATTTT.

The chain recombines TRBV7-2 with TRBJ1-5; perhaps TRBD1 as D (6 bases). The CDR3 length is 15 residues. Germline V gene sequence: CDR1 SGHTA, CDR2 FQGNSA. V was pared by 0 bases and J by 7 bases, with 13 bases between. Here the CDR3 reads CASSLAQGELQPQHF. The CDR3 nucleotides read TGTGCCAGCAGCTTAGCACAGGGAGAACTCCAGCCCCAGCATTTT. The variable domain in full, with the rest retrieved from reference TRBV7-2 and TRBJ1-5, is GAGVSQSPSNKVTEKGKDVELRCDPISGHTALYWYRQSLGQGLEFLIYFQGNSAPDKSGLPSDRFSAERTGGSVSTLTIQRTQQEDSAVYLCASSLAQGELQPQHFGDGTRLSIL.

V is TRBV4-3 and J is TRBJ1-1, with D perhaps matching TRBD1 (5 bases). Trimming stripped 0 bases from V and 4 bases from J, with 12 bases between. CDR1 and CDR2 (germline): LGHNA, YSLEER. The CDR3 totals 15 residues. The CDR3 is CASSQDNGGGTEAFF. The CDR3 DNA reads as TGCGCCAGCAGCCAAGATAACGGGGGAGGCACTGAAGCTTTCTTT.

The J gene is TRBJ2-4, the V gene TRBV10-3; 8 bases match TRBD1. J gave up 9 bases and V 6 bases, and 10 bases lay outside the gene matches. CDR3 length: 14 amino acids. In germline, CDR1 is ENHRY, CDR2 SYGVKD. For the CDR3, the DNA is TGTGCCATCAGAGACAGGGGTCAAGAGGGCATTCAGTACTTC. It is translated as CAIRDRGQEGIQYF.

CDR3 in amino acids: CASSPRQGWDQPQHF. The DNA for the CDR3 is TGTGCCAGCAGTCCACGACAGGGTTGGGATCAGCCCCAGCATTTT. This chain connects TRBV27 to TRBJ1-5; 7 nucleotides match TRBD1. J was trimmed by 5 bases and V by 5 bases; bases with no gene match: 9. Germline values: CDR1 MNHEY, CDR2 SMNVEV (reference sequence). The CDR3 is 15 amino acids.